Listed here is a single T cell receptor beta chain. This clone came up a few times. The antigen it binds to is not known. It has no much larger one-base neighbor in the sample; base qualities were not kept. The germline ends are 10 bases apart after V is trimmed by 2 bases and J by 0 bases. CDR1 and CDR2 (LGHNA, YNFKEQ) derive from the germline V gene. From its cysteine to its phenylalanine, the CDR3 spans 16 amino acids. The DNA shown is the 48-base CDR3, in frame from base 1. Library generation was performed with the immunoSEQ multiplex PCR assay. A mixture of 60 forward primers for TCR Vbeta segments and 13 reverse primers for TCR Jbeta segments was used in the multiplex PCR. A multiplex PCR assay on genomic DNA amplified the CDR3 region of rearranged TCR beta genes. On the Illumina HiSeq System, the amplified TCR beta libraries were sequenced as 87-base-pair reads. Processing in the source paper ran as follows. In a later analysis, around 80 million unique TCR beta chains were counted across the 500 to 850 repertoires, and roughly 11 million of these chains were shared by at least two donors. To remove PCR and sequencing errors, raw reads were error-corrected and collapsed into unique sequences using a nearest-neighbor algorithm that merged closely related sequences. To assign V, D and J gene segments, CDR3 sequences were aligned to IMGT reference sequences. For a sequence to be retained, at least a six-nucleotide match to both a V gene segment and a J gene segment was required. Rearrangements were called productive when the CDR3 lacked stop codons and stayed in frame with V and J; all others were non-productive. CDR3 was defined according to IMGT convention as the region running from the second conserved V-encoded cysteine to the conserved J-encoded phenylalanine. In an earlier analysis of around 540 of the donors, sequences lacking an unambiguous match to a single V gene segment were excluded. In an earlier analysis of around 600 of the donors, V segments were called functional above 56.7% productive rearrangements and were called segregating when the between-donor standard deviation exceeded 5%. To diagnose cytomegalovirus status from the catalog of TCR beta chain sequences, a statistical classification framework was built. A later analysis assigned V and J genes by comparing TCR nucleotide sequences with IMGT/GENE-DB human TR gene sequences. The TCRdist pipeline was used in a later analysis to assign CDR3 sequences and most-parsimonious VDJ recombination scenarios. A later analysis defined each TCR beta chain by its CDR3 amino acid sequence plus V-gene family, and excluded reads lacking a unique V-gene family. In a later analysis, around 650 highly shared, low-generation-probability nucleotide sequences were removed to address suspected cross-contamination and a sequencing artifact. For each public chain, a later analysis derived a clonal expansion index from normalized ranks of inferred template counts within each repertoire. In a later analysis, generation probabilities were computed with a VDJ recombination model fitted to out-of-frame rearrangements, and the resulting probabilities were checked against IGoR. A later analysis scored TCR-TCR, TCR-HLA and TCR-CMV co-occurrence with hypergeometric tests, applying a repertoire-size bias correction to TCR pairs. To estimate false discovery rates, a later analysis permuted the HLA or CMV assignments 20 times. In a later analysis, co-occurring TCRs were grouped with DBSCAN, and TCRdist sequence similarity was added when clustering was performed within HLA-allele-positive subsets. Repertoires with fewer than 30,000 or more than 120,000 public chains, plus five repertoires with anomalous nucleotide sharing, were excluded from co-occurrence clustering. TCRdb took this table from immuneACCESS and kept in-frame rearrangements with V and J called. Such tables lack part of the clones; where checked against another copy, unresolved V genes explain under half of the gap, and the rest is unexplained. V, J and clone size are taken as reported in that table, and D and trimming were inferred from the DNA itself. The sample contains about 130,000 clones, roughly 80% of them found a single time. The ten largest clones represent 3% to 4% of the sample.

This specimen comes from a study of cytomegalovirus exposure and HLA in healthy donors (dated by TCRdb to about 2017). About the full investigation: An earlier analysis of approximately 640 of the donors reported about 250 Gb of sequence data and 117 million unique TCR beta sequences from about 200 million T cells. An early release covering 550 to 700 HLA-typed donors comprised about 320 gigabases of sequencing data and around 85 million unique TCR sequences. The genetic ancestry cluster associated with self-reported Caucasian donors included 80% to 90% of the roughly 360 genotyped donors. The study aimed to test whether signatures of past pathogen exposure could be identified by cataloging public T cell receptors. The study used immunosequencing to profile the T cell repertoires of 666 subjects and linked those repertoires to cytomegalovirus serostatus. In addition to the first cohort of 666 subjects, a separate validation cohort of 120 different subjects was used. High-throughput TCR immunosequencing, statistical association of individual TCRs with disease status, and machine learning were combined to predict cytomegalovirus infection status. In a later analysis, previously published TCR beta repertoires from 550 to 750 donors were re-analyzed and high-resolution HLA genotyping was added so that TCR occurrence patterns could be studied. Rather than drawing on any new phenotypic data, the later analysis identified candidate immune exposures from TCR beta sequences and the way those sequences occurred across donors. In an earlier analysis of 587 of the donors, high-throughput TCR beta sequencing was used to judge whether each TCR beta V gene segment behaved as functional or pseudogenic. Alongside the repertoire data, information on donor age, sex, ethnicity and CMV serostatus was compiled. A later genetic analysis took genome-wide SNP genotypes for about three fifths of the 666 donors and used that subset as a discovery cohort. Every repertoire in the discovery cohort had been generated on one and the same sequencing platform. Class I and class II HLA loci were covered by the typing at four-digit resolution. Typing coverage differed by locus: A, B, C, DRB1 and DQB1 were typed in roughly 620-640 donors, DQA1 in 522, DPA1 in 600 to 610, and DPB1 in 400 to 490. Roughly 5 DR-DQ haplotypes were handled as single units for association and clustering because linkage in the cohort was strong. Among around 400 genotyped donors of the cohort, an average of approximately 240,000 unique TCR beta nucleotide sequences were sequenced per donor, roughly 18% of them non-productive.

In total, more than 500 healthy bone marrow donors made up the cohort. At the time of sampling, every cohort member was nominally healthy, though immune exposures that went unrecorded were likely present. The donor tested CMV seronegative and was one of the 352 seronegative cohort members. A peripheral blood sample was provided by each donor, and peripheral blood mononuclear cells were used for TCR beta sequencing. Genomic DNA extraction from the blood cell samples was performed with the Qiagen DNeasy Blood Extraction Kit. Paper-wide results and their limitations: In this cohort, only TCR beta chains were sequenced, and detectable features were limited by the absence of alpha or paired-chain data. The classifier was reported to diagnose cytomegalovirus status with high specificity and sensitivity in both the original cohort and the validation cohort. Because HLA typing was unavailable for some donors at each locus, only the typed subset was used in association tests. When HLA alleles, especially DR and DQ, strongly co-occurred, attributing TCR associations to individual alleles was difficult. Linkage disequilibrium might explain the correlated functional status among segregating V segments, but an unknown experimental factor could not be excluded. In a later analysis, HLA-associated TCR beta chains showed more clonal expansion and lower generation probabilities than non-associated chains that were equally common. A further reported finding was that TCR beta sequences accurately predicted the HLA-A and HLA-B alleles for most subjects in the first cohort. According to a later genetic analysis, donors in an Asian-associated ancestry cluster had fewer N-insertions in productive TCRs than the roughly 700-donor mean. Several of the top co-occurrence clusters appeared to be linked to parvovirus B19, influenza, CMV and Epstein-Barr virus, according to a later analysis. For the cohort, immune exposure information was limited to CMV serostatus. Across donors, most TCR sequences were observed very rarely, whereas some public TCRs were present in many individuals. A later analysis found that TCR association rates varied across HLA loci, with DRB1 alleles showing the most associated TCRs and HLA-C alleles the fewest. A later analysis associated about 17,000 TCR beta sequences with specific HLA alleles at a false discovery rate of 0.05. The study gave a list of 150 to 200 TCR beta chains associated with cytomegalovirus. Some 16 rarely observed V segments, including chromosome 9 orphons, were excluded from the earlier analysis of approximately 600 of the donors because counts were too low. In a later analysis, most CMV-associated TCR beta chains were found to appear HLA-restricted, with HLA associations seemingly driven largely by CMV exposure. Some IMGT-functional V segments, including TRBV6-2 and TRBV6-3, could not be told apart with the 87-base-pair reads, so those segments were excluded. A group of highly shared sequence variants was considered likely to be a technical artifact of the sequencing pipeline. In a later genetic analysis, a missense DCLRE1C variant was associated with V-gene and J-gene trimming of TCR beta chains, and the association was replicated in an independent cohort. It was suggested by the authors that the approach could potentially be generalized to other disease states and immunological phenotypes. In vitro tests confirmed that a few of the cytomegalovirus-associated TCR beta chains recognize cytomegalovirus antigens. In an earlier analysis of some 550 of the donors, most TCR beta V segments were observed in productive rearrangements about 87% or about 30% of the time, broadly matching IMGT annotations. The presence/absence analyses assumed that sequencing depth was roughly uniform across donors, and that assumption may not be true.

The chain is encoded by TRBV4-2 joined to TRBJ2-2, and the D gene may be TRBD1, 6 bases matching. Material for sequencing was PBMCs. The sequence came from a woman in her thirties or forties in good health and CMV-seronegative. The nucleotides read TGTGCCAGCAGCCAAAGACAGGTCGCGAACACCGGGGAGCTGTTTTTT. This codes for CASSQRQVANTGELFF.